The 20 T cell receptor beta chains below were found in one sample sequenced in a study of shared clonotypes between healthy human individuals. Naivety among CD8 cells was defined by CD45RO negativity and positive CCR7 selection, thereby excluding terminally differentiated effector memory CD45RA+ cells. This table comes from immunoSEQ multiplex PCR, and its TCRdb copy is limited to in-frame clones, with some not included. The repertoire holds around 2.1 million clones, with more than 85% as singletons. The specimen was naive CD8+ T cells from PBMCs. The receptors come from a man between 18 and 29 years old in good health. Some clones in this sample may be carry-over from other donors' samples.

The rearrangement uses TRBV27 and TRBJ2-2; D might be TRBD2 (5 bases). This CDR3 has 17 amino acids. Germline V gene sequence: CDR1 MNHEY, CDR2 SMNVEV (reference sequence). Trimming took off 5 bases at V and 4 bases at J, with 20 bases between the two ends. The CDR3 reads CASSPVDALAGTGELFF. CDR3 DNA sequence: TGTGCCAGCAGTCCTGTGGATGCCCTTGCGGGCACCGGGGAGCTGTTTTTT.

The rearrangement uses TRBV5-4 and TRBJ2-1, with D possibly matching TRBD1 (5 bases). The CDR3 loop spans 13 amino acids. In germline, CDR1 is SGHNT, CDR2 YYREEE (reference sequence). Trimming cost V 6 bases and J 8 bases, with 15 bases left between them. Here the CDR3 DNA reads TGTGCCAGCACCGAATGGGGCGTCCATGAGCAGTTCTTC. Translation gives CASTEWGVHEQFF.

The rearrangement joins TRBV11-2 to TRBJ2-7; 9 bases agree with TRBD1. This CDR3 is built from 16 residues. The germline V gene has CDR1 SGHAT and CDR2 FQNNGV. Germline trimming cut 4 bases from V and 2 bases from J; bases unmatched to any gene: 9. The CDR3 nucleotides read TGTGCCAGCAGCTCGAAGGGGACAGGGAGGACCTACGAGCAGTACTTC. It yields the protein CASSSKGTGRTYEQYF.

The CDR3 region is CAWDGTVGYGYTF. CDR3 nucleotides: TGTGCCTGGGACGGGACAGTAGGTTATGGCTACACCTTC. The chain recombines TRBV30 with TRBJ1-2, with TRBD1 matching over 7 bases. V lost 5 bases and J lost 5; bases outside the gene matches: 8. This CDR3 comprises 13 residues. CDR1 is GTSNPN and CDR2 is SVGIG in the germline V gene (reference sequence).

The chain recombines TRBV27 with TRBJ2-7; D perhaps matches TRBD1 (7 bases). This CDR3 comprises 15 residues. The germline gives CDR1 MNHEY, CDR2 SMNVEV (reference sequence). Trimming removed 0 bases at V and 3 bases at J, with 12 bases between. The CDR3 region is CASSLSRDRGYEQYF. The CDR3 DNA sequence: TGTGCCAGCAGTTTATCGCGGGACAGAGGCTACGAGCAGTACTTC.

The genes are TRBV5-8 and TRBJ2-1, with D perhaps matching TRBD1 (6 bases). The CDR3 extends over 15 amino acids. Per the germline V gene, CDR1 is SGHTS and CDR2 is YDEGEE. The V end was cut by 5 bases, the J end by 0 bases, with 12 bases between. The CDR3 spells CASRDSLSSYNEQFF. In nucleotides, the CDR3 is TGTGCCAGCAGGGACAGCCTGAGCTCCTACAATGAGCAGTTCTTC.

The V call is TRBV9, the J call TRBJ2-5, with TRBD2 as a possible D gene (7 bases). V lost 3 bases and J 5 bases, leaving 17 bases between the germline ends. CDR3 length equals 15 residues. Germline assignment: CDR1 SGDLS and CDR2 YYNGEE. The CDR3 reads CASSAEGGGRETQYF. Here the CDR3 DNA reads TGTGCCAGCAGCGCAGAAGGGGGAGGGCGTGAGACCCAGTACTTC.

The J gene is TRBJ2-1, the V gene TRBV6-6; tentative D call: TRBD1 (6 bases). V was cut by 2 bases and J by 10 bases, with 18 bases left in between. Germline CDR1 MNHNY, CDR2 SVGAGI (reference sequence). This CDR3 has 15 residues. The CDR3 region is CASSYILPAQGEQFF. CDR3 in DNA: TGTGCCAGCAGTTACATCTTGCCTGCTCAGGGGGAGCAGTTCTTC.

This clone was recorded a few times. V gene TRBV30 combines with J gene TRBJ1-5; unclear D gene. Germline V gene sequence: CDR1 GTSNPN, CDR2 SVGIG (reference sequence). Trimming stripped 0 bases from V and 2 bases from J, with 5 bases between. The CDR3 loop spans 13 amino acids. CDR3 sequence: CAWSVKGNQPQHF. CDR3 in DNA: TGTGCCTGGAGTGTGAAGGGCAATCAGCCCCAGCATTTT.

The chain recombines TRBV9 with TRBJ2-3; TRBD2 matches at 7 bases. This CDR3 comprises 16 residues. Germline V lookup: CDR1 SGDLS, CDR2 YYNGEE. J gave up 5 bases and V 0 bases, and 9 bases lay outside the gene matches. In DNA, the CDR3 is TGTGCCAGCAGCGTAGAGGATAGCGGGCATTTAGATACGCAGTATTTT. Translated, it gives CASSVEDSGHLDTQYF.

This sequence joins TRBV9 and TRBJ2-2; TRBD2 matches at 7 bases. The CDR3 spans 16 residues. The V and J ends lost 0 bases and 3 bases, in that order; junction bases with no gene match: 5. CDR1 and CDR2 from the germline V gene are SGDLS and YYNGEE. The CDR3: CASSVAASGDTGELFF. The DNA for the CDR3 is TGTGCCAGCAGCGTAGCGGCTAGCGGAGACACCGGGGAGCTGTTTTTT. The full variable domain, completed using reference TRBV9 and TRBJ2-2, is DSGVTQTPKHLITATGQRVTLRCSPRSGDLSVYWYQQSLDQGLQFLIQYYNGEERAKGNILERFSAQQFPDLHSELNLSSLELGDSALYFCASSVAASGDTGELFFGEGSRLTVL.

J is TRBJ1-1 and V is TRBV30; D is uncertain. Germline CDR1 is GTSNPN and CDR2 is SVGIG (reference sequence). There are 14 residues in the CDR3. V dropped 2 bases and J dropped 0 bases, with 10 bases sitting between them. The CDR3: CAWSPGALNTEAFF. CDR3 DNA sequence: TGTGCCTGGAGTCCCGGAGCGTTGAACACTGAAGCTTTCTTT.

The chain links TRBV2 to TRBJ1-4, with TRBD1 matching over 7 bases. The CDR3 extends over 15 amino acids. V was clipped by 2 bases and J by 5 bases; unmatched bases: 5. Germline V lookup: CDR1 SNHLY, CDR2 FYNNEI. The CDR3 DNA reads as TGTGCCAGCAGTGAAATTGTGGGACAGAATGAAAAACTGTTTTTT. Translation: CASSEIVGQNEKLFF.

The sample holds one count of this clone. The rearrangement joins TRBV29-1 to TRBJ2-3; tentatively, D is TRBD1 (6 bases). The V gene's germline CDR1 is SQVTM and CDR2 ANQGSEA. The CDR3 has 13 residues. V was trimmed by 4 bases and J by 0 bases, leaving 8 bases between them. CDR3 DNA: TGCAGCGTTGGAGGGGGTAGCACAGATACGCAGTATTTT. As protein: CSVGGGSTDTQYF.

The rearrangement links TRBV28 to TRBJ2-3; 9 nucleotides align to TRBD2. The CDR3 covers 18 residues. CDR1 MDHEN and CDR2 SYDVKM come from the germline V gene. Germline trimming cut 5 bases from V and 4 bases from J; bases unmatched to any gene: 16. The CDR3 sequence: CASSPTVEREAIPDTQYF. Here the CDR3 DNA reads TGTGCCAGCAGTCCCACGGTGGAGCGGGAGGCTATCCCAGATACGCAGTATTTT.

The chain employs TRBV9 and TRBJ1-1; 7 bases agree with TRBD1. In germline, CDR1 is SGDLS, CDR2 YYNGEE. The CDR3 totals 15 residues. Germline trimming cut 0 bases from V and 4 bases from J; bases unmatched to any gene: 6. CDR3 DNA sequence: TGTGCCAGCAGCGTAGCAGGGGGAAGTGGCACTGAAGCTTTCTTT. Its protein is CASSVAGGSGTEAFF.

This clone has only one observation. V is TRBV15 and J is TRBJ2-3; D uncertain. This CDR3 is 15 amino acids long. The germline V gene has CDR1 LNHNV and CDR2 YYDKDF (reference sequence). The V gene lost 5 bases and the J gene lost 0 bases, with 12 bases spanning the gap. The CDR3: CATSPDPSSTDTQYF. CDR3 in DNA: TGTGCCACCAGCCCAGATCCCTCTAGCACAGATACGCAGTATTTT.

Only one count was recorded for this clone. The chain uses TRBV11-2 and TRBJ2-7; maybe TRBD2 (6 bases). The CDR3 extends over 15 amino acids. The germline gives CDR1 SGHAT, CDR2 FQNNGV. Trimming shortened V by 5 bases and J by 4 bases, and 18 bases separated the two germline ends. DNA of the CDR3: TGTGCCAGCAGCCCCGGAGGGCCGAAACTATACGAGCAGTACTTC. This codes for CASSPGGPKLYEQYF.

In DNA form, the CDR3 reads TGTGCCAGCTCGGTGGCAGAGACCCAGTACTTC. This sequence encodes CASSVAETQYF. The chain employs TRBV6-6 and TRBJ2-5; D is ambiguous. V was trimmed by 8 bases and J by 4 bases, leaving 8 bases between them. Germline assignment: CDR1 MNHNY and CDR2 SVGAGI (reference sequence). The CDR3 length is 11 residues.

The CDR3 coding sequence is TGTGCCAGCAGCTTAGATGTAGCGGGAGGGGCGGATACGCAGTATTTT. It translates to CASSLDVAGGADTQYF. This chain connects TRBV7-9 to TRBJ2-3; 11 nucleotides agree with TRBD2. V lost 1 base to trimming and J lost 6 bases; unmatched junction nucleotides: 6. The CDR3 loop spans 16 amino acids. The V gene's germline CDR1 is SEHNR and CDR2 FQNEAQ (reference sequence).